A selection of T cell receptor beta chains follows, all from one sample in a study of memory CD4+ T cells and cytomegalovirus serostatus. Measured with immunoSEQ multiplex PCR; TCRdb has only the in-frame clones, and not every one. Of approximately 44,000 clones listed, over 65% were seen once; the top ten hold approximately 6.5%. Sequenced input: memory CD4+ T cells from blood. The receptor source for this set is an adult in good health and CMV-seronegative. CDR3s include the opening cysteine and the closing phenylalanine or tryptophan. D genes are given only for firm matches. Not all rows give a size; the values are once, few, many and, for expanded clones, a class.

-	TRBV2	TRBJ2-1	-	TGTGCCAGCAGTGTTAACGCTAGACCCGACAATGAGCAGTTCTTC	CASSVNARPDNEQFF
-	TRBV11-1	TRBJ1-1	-	TGTGCCAGCAGCTCCGCCCGGAACACTGAAGCTTTCTTT	CASSSARNTEAFF
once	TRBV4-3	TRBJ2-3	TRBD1	TGCGCCAGCAGCCCCGGACAGGAGGTCCCAGATACGCAGTATTTT	CASSPGQEVPDTQYF
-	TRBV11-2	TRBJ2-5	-	TGTGCCAGCAGCCCCCCGGCTCTGAGGGAGACCCAGTACTTC	CASSPPALRETQYF
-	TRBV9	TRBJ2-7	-	TGTGCCAGCAGCCCCGGGATCGCCGGGGGAGAGTACTTC	CASSPGIAGGEYF
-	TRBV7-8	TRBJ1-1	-	TGTGCCAGCAGCTCAGGGCGGAACACTGAAGCTTTCTTT	CASSSGRNTEAFF
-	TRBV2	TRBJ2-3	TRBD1	TGTGCCAGCAGTGACCGGGACAGGGCAGATACGCAGTATTTT	CASSDRDRADTQYF
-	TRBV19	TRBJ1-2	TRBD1	TGTGCCAGTAGTATTCGCGACAGGGGGCGCGGCTACACCTTC	CASSIRDRGRGYTF
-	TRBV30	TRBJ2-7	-	TGTGCCTGGAGGCAGGGGGGAGGGGAGCCCTACGAGCAGTACTTC	CAWRQGGGEPYEQYF
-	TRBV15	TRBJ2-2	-	TGTGCCACCAGCAGAGGGGTCCTAATAAACACCGGGGAGCTGTTTTTT	CATSRGVLINTGELFF
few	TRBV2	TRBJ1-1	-	TGTGCCAGCAGTGTCAGCCTTAACACTGAAGCTTTCTTT	CASSVSLNTEAFF
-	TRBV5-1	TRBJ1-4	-	TGCGCCAGCAGCTTGGATCCAACTAATGAAAAACTGTTTTTT	CASSLDPTNEKLFF